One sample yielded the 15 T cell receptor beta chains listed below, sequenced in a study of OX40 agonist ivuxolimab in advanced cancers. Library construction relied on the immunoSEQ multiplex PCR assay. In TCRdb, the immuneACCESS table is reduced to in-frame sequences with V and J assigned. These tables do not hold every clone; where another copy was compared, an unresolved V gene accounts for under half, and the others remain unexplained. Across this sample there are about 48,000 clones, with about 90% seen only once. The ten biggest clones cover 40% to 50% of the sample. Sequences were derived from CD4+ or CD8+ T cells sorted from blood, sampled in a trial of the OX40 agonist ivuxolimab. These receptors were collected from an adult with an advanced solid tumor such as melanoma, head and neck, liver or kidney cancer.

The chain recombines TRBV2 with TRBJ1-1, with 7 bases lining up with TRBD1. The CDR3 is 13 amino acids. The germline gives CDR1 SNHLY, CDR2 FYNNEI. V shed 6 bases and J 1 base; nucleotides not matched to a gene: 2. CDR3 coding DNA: TGTGCCAGCAGCGACAGGGAGAACACTGAAGCTTTCTTT. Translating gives CASSDRENTEAFF.

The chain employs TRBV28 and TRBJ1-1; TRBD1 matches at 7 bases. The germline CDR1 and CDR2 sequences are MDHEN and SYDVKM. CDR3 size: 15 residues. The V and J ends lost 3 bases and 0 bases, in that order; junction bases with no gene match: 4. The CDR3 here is CASSLRGRLNTEAFF. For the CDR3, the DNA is TGTGCCAGCAGTTTGAGGGGGCGCCTGAACACTGAAGCTTTCTTT.

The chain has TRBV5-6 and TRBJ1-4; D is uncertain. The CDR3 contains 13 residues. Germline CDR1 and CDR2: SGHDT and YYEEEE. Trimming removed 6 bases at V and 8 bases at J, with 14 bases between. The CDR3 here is CASNPEVQEKLFF. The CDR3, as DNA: TGTGCCAGCAACCCCGAAGTTCAAGAAAAACTGTTTTTT. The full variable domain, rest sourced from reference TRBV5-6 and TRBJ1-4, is DAGVTQSPTHLIKTRGQQVTLRCSPKSGHDTVSWYQQALGQGPQFIFQYYEEEERQRGNFPDRFSGHQFPNYSSELNVNALLLGDSALYLCASNPEVQEKLFFGSGTQLSVL.

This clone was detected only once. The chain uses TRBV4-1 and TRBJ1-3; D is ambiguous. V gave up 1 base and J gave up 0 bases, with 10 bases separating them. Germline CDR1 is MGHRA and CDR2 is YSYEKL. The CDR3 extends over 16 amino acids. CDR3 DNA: TGCGCCAGCAGCCAAGGGGCTGCCATCTCTGGAAACACCATATATTTT. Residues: CASSQGAAISGNTIYF.

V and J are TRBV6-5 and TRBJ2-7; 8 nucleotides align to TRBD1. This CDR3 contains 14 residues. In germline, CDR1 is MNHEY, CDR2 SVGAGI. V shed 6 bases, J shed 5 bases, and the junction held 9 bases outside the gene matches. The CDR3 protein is CASRRTGILHEQYF. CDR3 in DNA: TGTGCCAGCAGAAGGACAGGGATCTTGCACGAGCAGTACTTC.

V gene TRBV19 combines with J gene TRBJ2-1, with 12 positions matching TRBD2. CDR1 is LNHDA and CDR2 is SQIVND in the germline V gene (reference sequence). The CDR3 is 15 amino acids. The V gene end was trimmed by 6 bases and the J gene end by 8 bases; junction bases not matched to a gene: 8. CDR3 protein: CASSLLAGGRDEQFF. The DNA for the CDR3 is TGTGCCAGTAGCCTACTAGCGGGGGGCCGCGATGAGCAGTTCTTC. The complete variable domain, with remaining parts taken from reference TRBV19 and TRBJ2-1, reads DGGITQSPKYLFRKEGQNVTLSCEQNLNHDAMYWYRQDPGQGLRLIYYSQIVNDFQKGDIAEGYSVSREKKESFPLTVTSAQKNPTAFYLCASSLLAGGRDEQFFGPGTRLTVL.

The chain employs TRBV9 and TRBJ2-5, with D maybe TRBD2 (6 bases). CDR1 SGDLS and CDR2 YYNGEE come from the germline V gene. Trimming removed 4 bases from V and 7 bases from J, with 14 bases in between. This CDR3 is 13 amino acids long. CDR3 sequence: CASSLGTPGTQYF. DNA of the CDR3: TGTGCCAGCAGCCTCGGGACTCCGGGGACCCAGTACTTC.

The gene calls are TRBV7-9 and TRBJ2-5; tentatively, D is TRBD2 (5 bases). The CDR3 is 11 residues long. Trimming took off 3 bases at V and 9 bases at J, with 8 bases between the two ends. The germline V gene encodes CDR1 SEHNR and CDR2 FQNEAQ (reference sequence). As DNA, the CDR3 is TGTGCCAGCAGCTTGGGAGATTCCCAGTACTTC. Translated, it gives CASSLGDSQYF.

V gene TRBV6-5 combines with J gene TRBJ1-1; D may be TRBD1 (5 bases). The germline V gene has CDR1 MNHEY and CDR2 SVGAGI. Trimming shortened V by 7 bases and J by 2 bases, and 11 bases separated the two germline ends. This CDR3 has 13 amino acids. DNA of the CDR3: TGTGCCAGCACACCGGGGCGAAACACTGAAGCTTTCTTT. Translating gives CASTPGRNTEAFF.

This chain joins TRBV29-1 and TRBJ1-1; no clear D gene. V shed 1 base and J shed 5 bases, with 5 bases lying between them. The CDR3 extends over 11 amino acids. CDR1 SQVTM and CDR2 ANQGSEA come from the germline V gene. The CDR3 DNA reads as TGCAGCGTTGAAGGGGTTACTGAAGCTTTCTTT. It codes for CSVEGVTEAFF. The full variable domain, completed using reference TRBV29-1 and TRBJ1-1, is SAVISQKPSRDICQRGTSLTIQCQVDSQVTMMFWYRQQPGQSLTLIATANQGSEATYESGFVIDKFPISRPNLTFSTLTVSNMSPEDSSIYLCSVEGVTEAFFGQGTRLTVV.

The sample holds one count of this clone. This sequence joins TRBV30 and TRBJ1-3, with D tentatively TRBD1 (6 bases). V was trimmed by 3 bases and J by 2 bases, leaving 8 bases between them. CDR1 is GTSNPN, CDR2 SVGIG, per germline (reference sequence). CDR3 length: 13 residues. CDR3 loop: CAWRGTTGNTIYF. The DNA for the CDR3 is TGTGCCTGGAGAGGGACAACTGGAAACACCATATATTTT.

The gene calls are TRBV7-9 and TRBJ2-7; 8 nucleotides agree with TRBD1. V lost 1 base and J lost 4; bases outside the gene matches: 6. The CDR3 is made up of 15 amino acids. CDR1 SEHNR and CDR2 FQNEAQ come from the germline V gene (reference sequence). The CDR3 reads CASSLVVQGEYEQYF. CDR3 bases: TGTGCCAGCAGCTTAGTCGTACAGGGGGAATACGAGCAGTACTTC.

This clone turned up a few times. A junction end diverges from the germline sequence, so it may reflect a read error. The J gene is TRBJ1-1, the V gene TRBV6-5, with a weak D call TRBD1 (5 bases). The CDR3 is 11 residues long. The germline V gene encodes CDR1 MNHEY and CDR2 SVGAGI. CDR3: CASRDGLQESF. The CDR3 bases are TGTGCCAGCAGGGATGGTTTACAGGAATCGTTT.

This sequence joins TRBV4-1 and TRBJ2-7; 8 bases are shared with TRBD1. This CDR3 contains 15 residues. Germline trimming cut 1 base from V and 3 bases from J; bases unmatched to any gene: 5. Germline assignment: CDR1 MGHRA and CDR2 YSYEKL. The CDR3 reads CASSQATGGGYEQYF. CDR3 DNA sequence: TGCGCCAGCAGCCAAGCAACAGGGGGTGGCTACGAGCAGTACTTC.

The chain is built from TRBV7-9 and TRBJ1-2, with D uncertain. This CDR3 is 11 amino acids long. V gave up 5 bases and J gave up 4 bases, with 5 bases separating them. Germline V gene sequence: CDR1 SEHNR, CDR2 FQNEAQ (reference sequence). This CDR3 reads CASSPIYGYTF. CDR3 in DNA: TGTGCCAGCAGCCCCATCTATGGCTACACCTTC.